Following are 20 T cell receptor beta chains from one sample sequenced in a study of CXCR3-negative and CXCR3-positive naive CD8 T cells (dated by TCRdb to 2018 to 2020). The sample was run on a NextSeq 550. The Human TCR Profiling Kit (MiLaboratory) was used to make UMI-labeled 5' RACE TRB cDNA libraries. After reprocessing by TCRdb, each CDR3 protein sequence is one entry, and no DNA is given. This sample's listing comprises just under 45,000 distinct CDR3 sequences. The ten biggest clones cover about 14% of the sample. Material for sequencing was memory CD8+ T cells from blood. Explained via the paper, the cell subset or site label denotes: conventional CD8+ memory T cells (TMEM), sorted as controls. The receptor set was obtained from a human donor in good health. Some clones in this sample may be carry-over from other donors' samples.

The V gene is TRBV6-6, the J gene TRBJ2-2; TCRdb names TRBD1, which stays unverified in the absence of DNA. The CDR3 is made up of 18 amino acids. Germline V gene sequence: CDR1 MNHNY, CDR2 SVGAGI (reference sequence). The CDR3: CASSIVTGAISNTGELFF.

The CDR3 is CASSLVGFYEQYF. This chain joins TRBV11-2 and TRBJ2-7. The CDR3 covers 13 residues. The germline V gene encodes CDR1 SGHAT and CDR2 FQNNGV.

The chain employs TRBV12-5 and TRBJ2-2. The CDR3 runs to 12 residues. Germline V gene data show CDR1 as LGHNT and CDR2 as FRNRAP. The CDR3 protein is CASGYDTGELFF. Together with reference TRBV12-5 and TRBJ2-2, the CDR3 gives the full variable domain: DARVTQTPRHKVTEMGQEVTMRCQPILGHNTVFWYRQTMMQGLELLAYFRNRAPLDDSGMPKDRFSAEMPDATLATLKIQPSEPRDSAVYFCASGYDTGELFFGEGSRLTVL.

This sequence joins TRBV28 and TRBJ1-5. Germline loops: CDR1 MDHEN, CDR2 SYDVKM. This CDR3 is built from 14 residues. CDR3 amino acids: CASSFLTDNQPQHF.

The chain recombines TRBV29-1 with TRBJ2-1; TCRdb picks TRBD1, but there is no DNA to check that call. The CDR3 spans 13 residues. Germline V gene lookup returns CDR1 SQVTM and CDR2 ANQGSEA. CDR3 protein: CSVAVGEGNEQFF.

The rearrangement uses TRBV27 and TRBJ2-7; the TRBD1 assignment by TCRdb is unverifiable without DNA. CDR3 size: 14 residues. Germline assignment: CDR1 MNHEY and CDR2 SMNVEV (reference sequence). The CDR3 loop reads CASSEGGVGYEQYF.

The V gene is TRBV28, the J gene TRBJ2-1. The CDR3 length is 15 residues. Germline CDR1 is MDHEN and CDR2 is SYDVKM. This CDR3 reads CASSLRGSSYNEQFF.

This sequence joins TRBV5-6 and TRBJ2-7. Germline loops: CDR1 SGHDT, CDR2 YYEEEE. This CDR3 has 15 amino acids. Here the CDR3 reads CASSAATGATYEQYF. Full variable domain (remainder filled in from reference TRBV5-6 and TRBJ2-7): DAGVTQSPTHLIKTRGQQVTLRCSPKSGHDTVSWYQQALGQGPQFIFQYYEEEERQRGNFPDRFSGHQFPNYSSELNVNALLLGDSALYLCASSAATGATYEQYFGPGTRLTVT.

The CDR3 loop reads CASTPGVDYNEQFF. The J gene is TRBJ2-1, the V gene TRBV19; TCRdb selects TRBD1, and the lack of DNA leaves this call unchecked. The CDR3 is 14 amino acids. Germline V gene lookup returns CDR1 LNHDA and CDR2 SQIVND (reference sequence).

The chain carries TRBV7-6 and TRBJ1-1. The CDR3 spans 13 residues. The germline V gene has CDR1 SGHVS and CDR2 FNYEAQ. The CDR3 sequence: CASSLTGSTEAFF.

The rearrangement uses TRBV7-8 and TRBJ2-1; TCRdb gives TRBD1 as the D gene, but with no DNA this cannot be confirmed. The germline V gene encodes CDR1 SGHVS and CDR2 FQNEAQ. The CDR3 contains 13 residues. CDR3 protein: CASSSRTGNEQFF.

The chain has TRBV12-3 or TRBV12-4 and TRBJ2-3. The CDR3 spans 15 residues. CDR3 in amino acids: CASSFLEVSTDTQYF.

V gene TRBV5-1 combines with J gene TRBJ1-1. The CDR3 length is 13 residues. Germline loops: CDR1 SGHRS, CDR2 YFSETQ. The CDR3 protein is CASSPAANTEAFF. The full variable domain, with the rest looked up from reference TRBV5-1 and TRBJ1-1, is KAGVTQTPRYLIKTRGQQVTLSCSPISGHRSVSWYQQTPGQGLQFLFEYFSETQRNKGNFPGRFSGRQFSNSRSEMNVSTLELGDSALYLCASSPAANTEAFFGQGTRLTVV.

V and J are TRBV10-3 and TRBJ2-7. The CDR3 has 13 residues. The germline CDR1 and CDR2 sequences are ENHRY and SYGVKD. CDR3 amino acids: CAISVQAPYEQYF.

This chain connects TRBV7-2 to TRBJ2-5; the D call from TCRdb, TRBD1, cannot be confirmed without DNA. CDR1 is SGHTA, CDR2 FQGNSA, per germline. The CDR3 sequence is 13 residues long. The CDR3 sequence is CASRMTGGETQYF. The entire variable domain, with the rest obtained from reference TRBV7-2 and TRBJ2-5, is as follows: GAGVSQSPSNKVTEKGKDVELRCDPISGHTALYWYRQSLGQGLEFLIYFQGNSAPDKSGLPSDRFSAERTGGSVSTLTIQRTQQEDSAVYLCASRMTGGETQYFGPGTRLLVL.

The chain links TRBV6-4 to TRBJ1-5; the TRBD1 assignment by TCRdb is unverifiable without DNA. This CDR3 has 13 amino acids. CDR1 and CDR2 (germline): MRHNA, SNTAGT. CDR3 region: CASSPGDNQPQHF.

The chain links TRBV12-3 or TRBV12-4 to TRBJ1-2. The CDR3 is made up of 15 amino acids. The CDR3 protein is CASSLTDTESDGYTF.

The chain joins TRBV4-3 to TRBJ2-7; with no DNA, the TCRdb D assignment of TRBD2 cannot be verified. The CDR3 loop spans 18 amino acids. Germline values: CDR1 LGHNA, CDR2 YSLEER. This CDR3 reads CASSQYEKQAGAPYEQYF.

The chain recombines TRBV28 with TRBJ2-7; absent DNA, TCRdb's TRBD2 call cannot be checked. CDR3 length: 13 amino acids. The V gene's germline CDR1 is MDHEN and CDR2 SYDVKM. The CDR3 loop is CASSFSQSYEQYF.

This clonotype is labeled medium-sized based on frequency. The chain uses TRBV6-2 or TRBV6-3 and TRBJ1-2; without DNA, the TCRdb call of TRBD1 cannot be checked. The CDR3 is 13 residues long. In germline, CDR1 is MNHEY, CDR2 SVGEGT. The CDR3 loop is CASTAAGEYGYTF.